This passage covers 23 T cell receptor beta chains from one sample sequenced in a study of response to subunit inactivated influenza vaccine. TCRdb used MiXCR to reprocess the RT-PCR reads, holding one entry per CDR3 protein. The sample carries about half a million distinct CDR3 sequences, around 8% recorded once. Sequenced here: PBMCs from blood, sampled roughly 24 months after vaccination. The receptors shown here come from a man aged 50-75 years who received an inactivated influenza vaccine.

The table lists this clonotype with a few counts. The CDR3 is CASSYAQGSQPQHF. CDR3 DNA: TGTGCCAGCAGTTACGCGCAGGGAAGTCAGCCCCAGCATTTT. This chain uses TRBV6-5 with TRBJ1-5; D may be TRBD1 (5 bases). V dropped 2 bases and J dropped 6 bases, with 11 bases sitting between them. This CDR3 spans 14 amino acids. Germline assignment: CDR1 MNHEY and CDR2 SVGAGI.

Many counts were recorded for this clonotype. CDR3 bases: TGTGCCAGCAGCTCTAGCCGCTCCTACAATGAGCAGTTCTTC. Translated: CASSSSRSYNEQFF. The chain links TRBV7-2 to TRBJ2-1; perhaps TRBD2 as D (5 bases). In germline, CDR1 is SGHTA, CDR2 FQGNSA. The V and J ends lost 4 bases and 0 bases respectively, with 7 bases between them. CDR3 length: 14 residues.

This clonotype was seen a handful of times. In DNA form, the CDR3 reads TGCAGTGCGAAGGGGACGGGACTCCGCACCGGGGAGCTGTTTTTT. Translated, it gives CSAKGTGLRTGELFF. The genes are TRBV20-1 and TRBJ2-2; TRBD2 might be the D (6 bases). Trimming removed 6 bases from V and 4 bases from J, with 18 bases in between. The CDR3 is 15 residues long. CDR1 and CDR2 from the germline V gene are DFQATT and SNEGSKA (reference sequence).

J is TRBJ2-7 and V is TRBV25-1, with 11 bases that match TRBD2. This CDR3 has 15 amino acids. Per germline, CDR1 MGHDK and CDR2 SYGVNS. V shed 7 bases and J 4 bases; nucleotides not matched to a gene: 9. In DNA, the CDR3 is TGTGCCAGCATTACGACTAGCGGGACCGGGTACGAGCAGTACTTC. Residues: CASITTSGTGYEQYF.

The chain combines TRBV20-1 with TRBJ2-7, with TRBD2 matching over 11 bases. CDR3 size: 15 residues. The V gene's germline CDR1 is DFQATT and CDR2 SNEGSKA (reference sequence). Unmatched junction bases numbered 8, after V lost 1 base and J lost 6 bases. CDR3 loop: CSARGSSGRQVEQYF. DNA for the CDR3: TGCAGTGCTAGAGGGTCTAGCGGGAGGCAAGTCGAGCAGTACTTC.

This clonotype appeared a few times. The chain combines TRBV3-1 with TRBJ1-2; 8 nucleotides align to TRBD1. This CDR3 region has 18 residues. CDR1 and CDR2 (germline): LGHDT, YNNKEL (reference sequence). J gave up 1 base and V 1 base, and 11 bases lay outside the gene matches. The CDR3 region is CASSQVFAGGASNYGYTF. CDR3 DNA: TGTGCCAGCAGCCAAGTTTTCGCAGGGGGCGCAAGTAACTATGGCTACACCTTC.

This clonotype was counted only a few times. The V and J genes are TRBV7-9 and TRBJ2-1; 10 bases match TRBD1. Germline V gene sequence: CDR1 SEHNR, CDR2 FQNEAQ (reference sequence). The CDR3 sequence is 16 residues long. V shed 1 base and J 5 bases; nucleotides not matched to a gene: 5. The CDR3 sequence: CASSLEGTGAHNEQFF. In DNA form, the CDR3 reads TGTGCCAGCAGCTTAGAGGGGACAGGGGCCCACAATGAGCAGTTCTTC.

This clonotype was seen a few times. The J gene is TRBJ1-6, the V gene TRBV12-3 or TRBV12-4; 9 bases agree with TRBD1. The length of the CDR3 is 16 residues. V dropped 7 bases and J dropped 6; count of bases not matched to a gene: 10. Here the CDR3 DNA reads TGTGCCAGCAAGGCCGGGACAGGGTACGGTAATTCACCCCTCCACTTT. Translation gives CASKAGTGYGNSPLHF.

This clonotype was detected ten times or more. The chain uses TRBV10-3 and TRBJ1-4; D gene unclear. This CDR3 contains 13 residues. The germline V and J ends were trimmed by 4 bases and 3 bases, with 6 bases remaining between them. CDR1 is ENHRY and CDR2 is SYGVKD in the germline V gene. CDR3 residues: CAISGAANEKLFF. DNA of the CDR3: TGTGCCATCAGTGGGGCAGCTAATGAAAAACTGTTTTTT.

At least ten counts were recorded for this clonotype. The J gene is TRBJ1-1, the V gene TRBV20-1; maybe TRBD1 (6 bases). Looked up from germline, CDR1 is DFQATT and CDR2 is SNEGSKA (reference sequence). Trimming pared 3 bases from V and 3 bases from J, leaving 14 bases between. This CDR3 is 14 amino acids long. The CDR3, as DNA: TGCAGTGCTAGGGCCCCCAGGGGACACACTGAAGCTTTCTTT. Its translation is CSARAPRGHTEAFF.

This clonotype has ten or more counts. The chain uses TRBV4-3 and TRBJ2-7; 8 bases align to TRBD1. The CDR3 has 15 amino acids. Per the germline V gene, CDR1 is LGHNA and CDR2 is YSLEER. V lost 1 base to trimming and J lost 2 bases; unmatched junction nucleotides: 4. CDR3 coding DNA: TGCGCCAGCAGCCAAGGGACAGGGCAAACCTACGAGCAGTACTTC. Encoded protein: CASSQGTGQTYEQYF.

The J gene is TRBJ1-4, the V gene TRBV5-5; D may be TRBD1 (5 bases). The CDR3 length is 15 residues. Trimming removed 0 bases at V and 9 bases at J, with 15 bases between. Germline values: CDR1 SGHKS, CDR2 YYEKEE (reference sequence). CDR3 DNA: TGTGCCAGCAGCTTGGAGGGACGGGAAGCTAAAAAACTGTTTTTT. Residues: CASSLEGREAKKLFF.

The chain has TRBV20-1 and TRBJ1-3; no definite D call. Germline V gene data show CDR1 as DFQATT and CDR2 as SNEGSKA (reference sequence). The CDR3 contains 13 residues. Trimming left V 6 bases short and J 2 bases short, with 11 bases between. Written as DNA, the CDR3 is TGCAGTGCGCCGAGCGGTACTGGAAACACCATATATTTT. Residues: CSAPSGTGNTIYF.

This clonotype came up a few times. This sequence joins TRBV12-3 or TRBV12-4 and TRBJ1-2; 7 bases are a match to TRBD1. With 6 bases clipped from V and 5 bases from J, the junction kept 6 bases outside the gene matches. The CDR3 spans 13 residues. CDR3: CASRTQGVYGYTF. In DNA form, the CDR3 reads TGTGCCAGCAGAACCCAGGGGGTATATGGCTACACCTTC.

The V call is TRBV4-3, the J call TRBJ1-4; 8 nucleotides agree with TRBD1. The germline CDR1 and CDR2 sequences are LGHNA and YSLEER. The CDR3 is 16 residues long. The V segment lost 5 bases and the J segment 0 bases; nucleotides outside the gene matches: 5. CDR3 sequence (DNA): TGCGCCAGCAGCAGGGACAGGCTTGCAACTAATGAAAAACTGTTTTTT. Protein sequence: CASSRDRLATNEKLFF.

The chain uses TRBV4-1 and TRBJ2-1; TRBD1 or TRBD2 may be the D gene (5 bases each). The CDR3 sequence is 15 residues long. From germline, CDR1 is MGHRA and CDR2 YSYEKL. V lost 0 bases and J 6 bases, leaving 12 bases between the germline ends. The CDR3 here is CASSQEATAANEQFF. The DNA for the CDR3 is TGCGCCAGCAGCCAAGAAGCGACAGCGGCCAATGAGCAGTTCTTC.

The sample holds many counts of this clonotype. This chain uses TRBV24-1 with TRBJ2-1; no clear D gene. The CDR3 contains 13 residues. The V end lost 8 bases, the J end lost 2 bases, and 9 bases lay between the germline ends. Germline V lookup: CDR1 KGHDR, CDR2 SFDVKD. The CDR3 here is CATTGSPYNEQFF. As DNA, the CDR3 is TGTGCCACCACAGGTTCCCCCTACAATGAGCAGTTCTTC.

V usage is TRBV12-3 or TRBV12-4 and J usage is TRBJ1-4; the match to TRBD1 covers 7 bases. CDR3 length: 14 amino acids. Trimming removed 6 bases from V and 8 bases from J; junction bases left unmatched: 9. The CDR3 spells CASRSGHRGEKLFF. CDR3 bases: TGTGCCAGCAGATCCGGGCACAGGGGCGAAAAACTGTTTTTT.

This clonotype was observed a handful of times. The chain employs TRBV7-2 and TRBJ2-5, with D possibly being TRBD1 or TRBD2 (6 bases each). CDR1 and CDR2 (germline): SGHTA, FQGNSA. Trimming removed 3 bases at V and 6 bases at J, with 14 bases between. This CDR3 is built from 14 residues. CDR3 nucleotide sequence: TGTGCCAGCAGCTTCGGGTTGGGGGGCCAGACCCAGTACTTC. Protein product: CASSFGLGGQTQYF.

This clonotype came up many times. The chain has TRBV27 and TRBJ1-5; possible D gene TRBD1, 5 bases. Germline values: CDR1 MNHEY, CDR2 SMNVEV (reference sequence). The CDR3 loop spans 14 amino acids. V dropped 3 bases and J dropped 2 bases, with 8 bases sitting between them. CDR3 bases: TGTGCCAGCAGTTTTTTAGGGGGCAATCAGCCCCAGCATTTT. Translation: CASSFLGGNQPQHF.

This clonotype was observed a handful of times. CDR3 region: CASSPNGANYEQFF. DNA of the CDR3: TGTGCCAGCAGCCCCAATGGGGCGAACTATGAGCAGTTCTTC. V is TRBV7-6 and J is TRBJ2-1; TRBD1 is a possible D gene (5 bases). The V gene's germline CDR1 is SGHVS and CDR2 FNYEAQ. V was shortened by 5 bases and J by 8 bases, with 16 bases between the two germline ends. CDR3 length: 14 amino acids.

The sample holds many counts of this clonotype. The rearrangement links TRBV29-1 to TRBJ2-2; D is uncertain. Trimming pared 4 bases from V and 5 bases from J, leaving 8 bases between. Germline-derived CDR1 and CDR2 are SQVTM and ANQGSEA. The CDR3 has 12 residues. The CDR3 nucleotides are TGCAGCGTTGGGCGGCTAACCGGGGAGCTGTTTTTT. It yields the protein CSVGRLTGELFF.

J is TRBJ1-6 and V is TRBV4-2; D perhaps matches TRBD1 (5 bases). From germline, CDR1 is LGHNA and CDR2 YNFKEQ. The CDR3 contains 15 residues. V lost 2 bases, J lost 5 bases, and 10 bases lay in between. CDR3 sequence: CASSQQGGHNSPLHF. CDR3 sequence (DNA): TGTGCCAGCAGCCAACAGGGAGGGCATAATTCACCCCTCCACTTT.